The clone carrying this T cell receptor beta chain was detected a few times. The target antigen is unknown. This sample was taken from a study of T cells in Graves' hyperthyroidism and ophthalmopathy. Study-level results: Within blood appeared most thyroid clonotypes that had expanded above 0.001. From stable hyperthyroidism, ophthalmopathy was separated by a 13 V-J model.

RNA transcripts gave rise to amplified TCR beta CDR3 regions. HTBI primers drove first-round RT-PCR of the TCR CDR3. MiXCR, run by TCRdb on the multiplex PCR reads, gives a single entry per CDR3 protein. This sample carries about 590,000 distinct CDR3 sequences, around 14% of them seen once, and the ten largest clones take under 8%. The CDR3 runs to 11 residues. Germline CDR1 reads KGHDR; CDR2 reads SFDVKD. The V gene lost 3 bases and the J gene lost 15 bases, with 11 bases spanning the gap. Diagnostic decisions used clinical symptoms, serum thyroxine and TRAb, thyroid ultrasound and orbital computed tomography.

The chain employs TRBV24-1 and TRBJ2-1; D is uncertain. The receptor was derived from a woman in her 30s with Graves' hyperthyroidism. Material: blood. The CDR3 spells CATSDGSGRFF. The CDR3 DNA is TGTGCCACCAGTGATGGTTCAGGCCGGTTCTTC.